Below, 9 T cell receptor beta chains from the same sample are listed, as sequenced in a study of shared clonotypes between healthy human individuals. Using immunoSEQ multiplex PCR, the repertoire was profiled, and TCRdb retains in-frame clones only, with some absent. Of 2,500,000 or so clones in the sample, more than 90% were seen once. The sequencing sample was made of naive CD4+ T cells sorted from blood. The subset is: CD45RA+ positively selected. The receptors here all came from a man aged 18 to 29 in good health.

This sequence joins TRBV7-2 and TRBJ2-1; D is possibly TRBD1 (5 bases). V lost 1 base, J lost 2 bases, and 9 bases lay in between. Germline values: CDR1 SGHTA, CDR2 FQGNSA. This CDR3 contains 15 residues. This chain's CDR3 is CASSLGGTPYNEQFF. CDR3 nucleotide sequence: TGTGCCAGCAGCTTAGGGGGCACCCCCTACAATGAGCAGTTCTTC.

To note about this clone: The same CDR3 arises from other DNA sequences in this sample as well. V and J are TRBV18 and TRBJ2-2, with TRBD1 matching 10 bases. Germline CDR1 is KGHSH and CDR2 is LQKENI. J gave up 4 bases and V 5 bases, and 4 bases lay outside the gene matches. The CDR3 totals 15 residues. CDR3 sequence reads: CASSSGQGGTGELFF. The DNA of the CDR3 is TGTGCCAGCTCATCCGGACAGGGGGGCACCGGGGAGCTGTTTTTT.

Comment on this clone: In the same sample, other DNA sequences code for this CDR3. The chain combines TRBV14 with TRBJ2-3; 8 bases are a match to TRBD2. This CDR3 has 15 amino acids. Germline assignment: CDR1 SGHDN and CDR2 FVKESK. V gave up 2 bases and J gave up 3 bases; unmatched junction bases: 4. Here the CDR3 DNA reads TGTGCCAGCAGCCAACTAGGCGGGGGGACAGATACGCAGTATTTT. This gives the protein CASSQLGGGTDTQYF.

The CDR3 DNA sequence: TGTGCCATCAGTGAGTCCAGCGGGGGGGGAACAGAGACCCAGTACTTC. It is translated as CAISESSGGGTETQYF. The chain recombines TRBV10-3 with TRBJ2-5; TRBD2 matches 10 bases. This CDR3 has 16 amino acids. V lost 0 bases to trimming and J lost 4 bases; unmatched junction nucleotides: 5. Germline assignment: CDR1 ENHRY and CDR2 SYGVKD.

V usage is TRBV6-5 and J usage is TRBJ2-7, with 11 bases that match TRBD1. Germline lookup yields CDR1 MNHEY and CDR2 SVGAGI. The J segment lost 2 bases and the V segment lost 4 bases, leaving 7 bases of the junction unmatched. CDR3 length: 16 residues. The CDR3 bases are TGTGCCAGCAGTTCAACTAAGGGACAGGGGGCCTACGAGCAGTACTTC. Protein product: CASSSTKGQGAYEQYF.

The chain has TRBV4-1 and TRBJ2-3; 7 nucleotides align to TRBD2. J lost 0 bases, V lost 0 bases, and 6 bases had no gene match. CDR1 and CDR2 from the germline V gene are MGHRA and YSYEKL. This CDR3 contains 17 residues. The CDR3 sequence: CASSQDDVGGSTDTQYF. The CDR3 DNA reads TGCGCCAGCAGCCAAGATGATGTGGGAGGGAGCACAGATACGCAGTATTTT.

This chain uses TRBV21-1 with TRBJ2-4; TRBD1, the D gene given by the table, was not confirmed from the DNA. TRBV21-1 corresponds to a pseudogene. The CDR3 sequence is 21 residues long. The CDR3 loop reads CASSNFKDRGLPSLAKNIQYF. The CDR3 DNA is TGTGCCAGCAGCAATTTTAAGGACAGGGGGTTACCTTCTCTAGCCAAAAACATTCAGTACTTC.

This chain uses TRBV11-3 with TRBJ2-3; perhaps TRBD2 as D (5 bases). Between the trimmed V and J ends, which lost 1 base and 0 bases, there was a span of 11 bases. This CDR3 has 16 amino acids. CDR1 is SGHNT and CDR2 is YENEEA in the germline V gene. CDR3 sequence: CASSLGGKSSTDTQYF. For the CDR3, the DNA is TGTGCCAGCAGCTTAGGAGGGAAATCTAGCACAGATACGCAGTATTTT.

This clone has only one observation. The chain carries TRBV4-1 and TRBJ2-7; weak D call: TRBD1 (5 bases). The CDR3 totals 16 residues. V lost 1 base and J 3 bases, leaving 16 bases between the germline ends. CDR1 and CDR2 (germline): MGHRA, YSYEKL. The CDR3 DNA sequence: TGCGCCAGCAGCCAAGGGTCAGGGCCGGTCCACTACGAGCAGTACTTC. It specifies CASSQGSGPVHYEQYF.